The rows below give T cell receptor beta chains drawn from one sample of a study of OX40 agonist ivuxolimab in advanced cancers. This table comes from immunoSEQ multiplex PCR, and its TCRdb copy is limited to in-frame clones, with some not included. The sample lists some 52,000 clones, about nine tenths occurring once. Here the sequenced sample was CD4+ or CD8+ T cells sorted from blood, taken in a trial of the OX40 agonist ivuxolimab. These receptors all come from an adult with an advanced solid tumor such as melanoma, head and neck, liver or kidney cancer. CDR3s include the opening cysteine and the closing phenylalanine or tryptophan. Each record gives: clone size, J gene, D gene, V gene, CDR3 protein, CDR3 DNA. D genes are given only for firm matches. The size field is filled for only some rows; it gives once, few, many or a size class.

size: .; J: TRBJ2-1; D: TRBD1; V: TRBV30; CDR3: CAWSVLGTGNNEQFF; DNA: TGTGCCTGGAGTGTACTAGGGACAGGGAACAATGAGCAGTTCTTC
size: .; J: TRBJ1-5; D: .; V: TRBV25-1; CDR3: CASSENFGGQPQHF; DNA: TGTGCCAGCAGTGAAAATTTCGGGGGGCAGCCCCAGCATTTT
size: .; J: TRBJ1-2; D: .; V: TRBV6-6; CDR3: CASSYSLGMYGYTF; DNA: TGTGCCAGCAGTTACTCGTTAGGGATGTATGGCTACACCTTC
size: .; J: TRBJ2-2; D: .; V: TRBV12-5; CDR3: CASGLNWGQANTGELFF; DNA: TGTGCTAGTGGTCTTAACTGGGGACAAGCGAACACCGGGGAGCTGTTTTTT
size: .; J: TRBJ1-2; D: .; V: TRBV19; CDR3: CASSLVGYGYTF; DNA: TGTGCCAGTAGCTTAGTGGGGTATGGCTACACCTTC
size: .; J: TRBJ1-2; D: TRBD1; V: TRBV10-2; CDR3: CASSEGGIRTGEYGYTF; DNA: TGCGCCAGCAGTGAGGGAGGAATTCGCACAGGGGAATATGGCTACACCTTC
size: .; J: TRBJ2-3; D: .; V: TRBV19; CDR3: CASSRSVTDTQYF; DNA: TGTGCCAGTTCCAGAAGTGTCACAGATACGCAGTATTTT
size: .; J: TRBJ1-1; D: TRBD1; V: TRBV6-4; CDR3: CAKWTGGTEAFF; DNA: TGTGCCAAATGGACAGGAGGCACTGAAGCTTTCTTT
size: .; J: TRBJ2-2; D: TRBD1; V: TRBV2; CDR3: CAIRSPGQANTGELFF; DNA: TGTGCCATACGAAGTCCGGGACAGGCCAACACCGGGGAGCTGTTTTTT
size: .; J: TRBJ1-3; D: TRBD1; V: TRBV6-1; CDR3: CASSLLTGGNTIYF; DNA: TGTGCCAGCAGTTTATTGACAGGGGGAAACACCATATATTTT
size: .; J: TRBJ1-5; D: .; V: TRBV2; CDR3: CASSVGGLNQPQHF; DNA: TGTGCCAGCAGTGTGGGGGGGCTCAATCAGCCCCAGCATTTT
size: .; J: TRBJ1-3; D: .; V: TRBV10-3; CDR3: CAISEVQSSASGNTIYF; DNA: TGTGCCATCAGTGAGGTTCAGTCCTCAGCCTCTGGAAACACCATATATTTT
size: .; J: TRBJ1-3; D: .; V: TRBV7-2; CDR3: CASSTPGPTGNTIYF; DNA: TGTGCCAGCAGCACCCCCGGACCGACTGGAAACACCATATATTTT
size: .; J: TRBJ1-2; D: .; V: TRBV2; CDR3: CASSSNTGHYGYTF; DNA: TGTGCCAGCAGTTCTAACACAGGTCACTATGGCTACACCTTC
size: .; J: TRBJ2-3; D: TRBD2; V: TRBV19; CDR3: CASTPVRVAGGPDTQYF; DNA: TGTGCCAGTACCCCCGTGAGGGTAGCGGGGGGCCCAGATACGCAGTATTTT
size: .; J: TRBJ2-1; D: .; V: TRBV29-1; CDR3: CSAPGSSYNEQFF; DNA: TGCAGCGCTCCAGGGAGCTCCTACAATGAGCAGTTCTTC
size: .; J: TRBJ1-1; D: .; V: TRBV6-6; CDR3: CASSYAMNTEAFF; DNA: TGTGCCAGCAGTTACGCAATGAACACTGAAGCTTTCTTT
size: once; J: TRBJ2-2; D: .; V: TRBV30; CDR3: CAWSFLPYAGELFF; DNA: TGTGCCTGGAGTTTCTTACCCTACGCAGGGGAGCTGTTTTTT
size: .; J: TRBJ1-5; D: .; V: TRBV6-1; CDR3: CASSAISNSNQPQHF; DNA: TGTGCCAGCAGTGCCATAAGTAATAGCAATCAGCCCCAGCATTTT
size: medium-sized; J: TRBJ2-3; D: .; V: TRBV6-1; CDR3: CALKDKPLTDTQYF; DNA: TGTGCGTTGAAGGACAAACCGCTAACAGATACGCAGTATTTT
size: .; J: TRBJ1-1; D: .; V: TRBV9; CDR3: CASSKTTGLNTEAFF; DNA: TGTGCCAGCAGCAAAACGACAGGCTTGAACACTGAAGCTTTCTTT
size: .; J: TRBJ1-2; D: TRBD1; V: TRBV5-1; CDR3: CASSSDRVYGYTF; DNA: TGCGCCAGCAGCTCCGACAGGGTGTATGGCTACACCTTC
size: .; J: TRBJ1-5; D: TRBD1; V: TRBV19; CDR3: CASSATGSNQPQHF; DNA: TGTGCCAGTAGTGCGACAGGGAGCAATCAGCCCCAGCATTTT
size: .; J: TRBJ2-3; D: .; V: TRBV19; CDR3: CASKFGRLTDTQYF; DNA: TGTGCCAGTAAATTTGGACGGCTTACAGATACGCAGTATTTT
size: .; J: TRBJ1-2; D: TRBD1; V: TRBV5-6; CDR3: CASSLPGQGVYGYTF; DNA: TGTGCCAGCAGCTTGCCGGGACAGGGGGTCTATGGCTACACCTTC
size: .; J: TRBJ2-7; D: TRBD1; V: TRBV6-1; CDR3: CASSEAPTGVYEQYF; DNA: TGTGCCAGCAGTGAAGCCCCGACAGGGGTCTACGAGCAGTACTTC
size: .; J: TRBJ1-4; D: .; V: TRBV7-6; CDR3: CASSSNGRGAINEKLFF; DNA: TGTGCCAGCAGCTCTAACGGCCGGGGGGCGATTAATGAAAAACTGTTTTTT
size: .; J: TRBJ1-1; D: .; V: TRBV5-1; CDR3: CASSLDSYANKAFF; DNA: TGCGCCAGCAGCTTGGACTCATACGCCAATAAAGCTTTCTTT
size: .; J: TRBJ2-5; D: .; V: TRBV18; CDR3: CASSPLVGSGETQYF; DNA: TGTGCCAGCTCACCCCTCGTTGGTTCGGGAGAGACCCAGTACTTC
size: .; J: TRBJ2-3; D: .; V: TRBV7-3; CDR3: CASSLQGLAADTQYF; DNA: TGTGCCAGCAGCTTACAGGGACTTGCAGCAGATACGCAGTATTTT
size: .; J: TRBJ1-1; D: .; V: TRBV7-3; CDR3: CASGQRGTEAFF; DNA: TGTGCCAGCGGCCAGCGGGGCACTGAAGCTTTCTTT
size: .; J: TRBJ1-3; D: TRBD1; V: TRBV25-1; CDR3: CASRRTGGTGNTIYF; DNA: TGTGCCAGCAGGCGGACAGGGGGAACTGGAAACACCATATATTTT
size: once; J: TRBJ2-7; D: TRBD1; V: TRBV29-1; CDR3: CSPRDRGKSSYEQYF; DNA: TGCAGCCCACGGGACAGGGGGAAGAGTTCCTACGAGCAGTACTTC
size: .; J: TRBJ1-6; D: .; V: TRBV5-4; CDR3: CASSSQGSQALHF; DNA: TGTGCCAGCAGCTCCCAGGGGTCGCAGGCCCTCCACTTT
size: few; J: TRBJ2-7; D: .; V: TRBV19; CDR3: CASSTKGEATYEQYF; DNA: TGTGCCAGTAGTACCAAGGGGGAGGCCACCTACGAGCAGTACTTC
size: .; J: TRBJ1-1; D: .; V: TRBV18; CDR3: CASSFGQNTEAFF; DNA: TGTGCCAGCTCATTTGGACAGAACACTGAAGCTTTCTTT
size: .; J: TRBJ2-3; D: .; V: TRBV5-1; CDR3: CASRGGRDTQYF; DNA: TGCGCCAGCAGAGGGGGGAGGGATACGCAGTATTTT
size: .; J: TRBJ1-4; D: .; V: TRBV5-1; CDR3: CASSLRINEKLFF; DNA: TGCGCCAGCAGCTTGAGGATAAATGAAAAACTGTTTTTT
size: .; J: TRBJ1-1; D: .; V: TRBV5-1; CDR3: CASSLEWASTEAFF; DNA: TGCGCCAGCAGTCTGGAGTGGGCCAGCACTGAAGCTTTCTTT
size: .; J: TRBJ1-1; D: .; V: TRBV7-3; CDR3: CASSLSSFGYTEAFF; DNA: TGTGCCAGCAGCTTAAGCTCCTTTGGGTACACTGAAGCTTTCTTT
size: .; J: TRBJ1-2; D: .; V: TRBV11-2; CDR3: CASSLSRGSGYGYTF; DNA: TGTGCCAGCAGCCTTAGTAGGGGGTCGGGGTATGGCTACACCTTC